This TCR beta chain was retrieved from a study of low-dose radiotherapy and immunotherapy resistance in tumors (dated by TCRdb to between 2022 and 2023). Regarding the complete study: In Cohort 1, 0.5 Gy per fraction was delivered every 2 weeks, and a total PTV dose of 6.5 Gy was prescribed. For Cohort 2, the dose was 1 Gy per fraction given every two weeks, adding up to 13 Gy in total across 26 weeks. Nivolumab and ipilimumab were both given intravenously, with nivolumab at a 240 mg flat dose every two weeks and ipilimumab at 1 mg/kg every six weeks. Every two weeks, patients got intravenous cyclophosphamide at 200 mg/m2, given one day ahead of each radiation and immunotherapy administration. Aspirin 300 mg was taken orally once daily by patients for four cycles, starting on cycle 1 day 1. Randomization of trial participants into treatment groups was not performed. Eight patients were included in the translational analysis: three from the first dose cohort and the first five from the second dose cohort.

On this clonotype itself: The antigen this receptor binds is unknown. Nothing much larger sits one base from this clone, and base qualities are not available.

Instrument on record: Illumina HiSeq 2500. To make first-strand cDNA, Superscript III was used along with a set of TRAV- and TRBV-specific primers so that both the TCRalpha and TCRbeta chains were covered. TCRs were amplified with Phusion for about 20 PCR cycles using a constant-region primer together with the adapter attached to the V primers. Isolated mRNA was amplified with the MessageAmp II aRNA Amplification Kit, using a roughly 15-hour in vitro transcription at 37°C. The Dynabeads mRNA DIRECT Purification Kit was used to isolate mRNA for TCR sequencing. Indexed Illumina adapters were added in a second Phusion PCR of about 26 cycles, and the PCR products were purified with AMPure XP beads. As for the authors' bioinformatics: Using custom Perl scripts, TCR sequences encoding the same protein were pooled, out-of-frame sequences were removed, and the abundance of each clonotype was computed. Any TCR sequence backed by just one read was left out of the analysis. Repertoire metrics included Shannon entropy, Gini index, clonality, richness, and frequency of TCRs shared between repertoires. The raw public data were reprocessed by TCRdb itself: fastp quality trimming at Q25, MiXCR clonotype calling, in-frame beta chains only. Identical CDR3 protein sequences are pooled into one entry, listed with their most common genes and DNA. The V and J calls reflect TCRdb's pipeline rather than the authors' work. The sample includes 70,000 to 90,000 distinct CDR3 sequences, with roughly 19% observed a single time. Of the sample, roughly 2.8% is held by the ten largest clones.

From a lookup of the germline V gene (reference sequence), CDR1 and CDR2 are SEHNR and FQNEAQ. At the junction V is shortened by 5 bases and J by 4 bases; bases outside the gene matches: 5. Inclusive of the bounding cysteine and phenylalanine, the CDR3 is 14 residues long. The CDR3 DNA has 42 bases and is translated from base 1. Per the publication, the time point label means: before trial treatment. The donors took part in RACIN, a single-arm, phase I, dose-escalation trial that combined nivolumab, ipilimumab, aspirin, low-dose cyclophosphamide and low-dose radiotherapy. To be eligible, a patient needed to have an advanced solid tumor that was TIL-negative.

The chain is made from TRBV7-9 and TRBJ2-3; 8 junctional bases match TRBD2. The sample consisted of PBMCs, taken before treatment. The TCR was taken from a male donor with prostate cancer. The CDR3 region has the sequence CASSPAGGPDTQYF. The nucleotides read TGTGCCAGCAGCCCGGCGGGGGGCCCAGATACGCAGTATTTT. Where the CDR3 stops, the reference TRBV7-9 and TRBJ2-3 genes take over; the full variable domain is DTGVSQNPRHKITKRGQNVTFRCDPISEHNRLYWYRQTLGQGPEFLTYFQNEAQLEKSRLLSDRFSAERPKGSFSTLEIQRTEQGDSAMYLCASSPAGGPDTQYFGPGTRLTVL.